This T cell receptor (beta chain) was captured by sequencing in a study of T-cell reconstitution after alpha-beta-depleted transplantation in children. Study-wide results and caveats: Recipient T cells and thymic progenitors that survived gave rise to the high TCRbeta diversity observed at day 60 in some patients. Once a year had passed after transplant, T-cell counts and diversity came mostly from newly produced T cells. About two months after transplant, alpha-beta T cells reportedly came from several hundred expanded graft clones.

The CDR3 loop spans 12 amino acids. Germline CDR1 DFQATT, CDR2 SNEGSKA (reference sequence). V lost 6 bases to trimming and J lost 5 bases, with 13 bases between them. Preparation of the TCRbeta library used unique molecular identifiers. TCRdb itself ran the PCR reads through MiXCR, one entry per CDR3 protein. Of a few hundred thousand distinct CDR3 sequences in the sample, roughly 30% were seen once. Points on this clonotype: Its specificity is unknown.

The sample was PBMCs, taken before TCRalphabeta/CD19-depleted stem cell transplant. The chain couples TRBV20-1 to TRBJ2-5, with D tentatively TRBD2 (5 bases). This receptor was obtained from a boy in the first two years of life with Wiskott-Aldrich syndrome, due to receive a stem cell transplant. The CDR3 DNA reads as TGCAGTGCCACAGTTCGCGGGGAGACCCAGTACTTC. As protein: CSATVRGETQYF.